These T cell receptor beta chains were read from a single sample in a study of blood T cell repertoires in COVID-19. Clones were read by immunoSEQ multiplex PCR, and TCRdb kept only the in-frame ones, dropping some. The sample yields 170,000 or so clones, around 90% seen once. Specimen: peripheral blood. Receptors were obtained from a man aged 40-49 years with active or convalescent COVID-19. Both conserved end residues are part of each CDR3. D genes are given only for firm matches. Size is stated for part of the rows, as once, few or many counts, or as a class when the clone is expanded.

d_call: NA; v_call: TRBV5-3; j_call: TRBJ1-5; clone_size: few; cdr3_nt: TGTGCCAGACTTCCCCGGGACATTTACCTTAATCAGCCCCAGCATTTT; cdr3_aa: CARLPRDIYLNQPQHF
d_call: NA; v_call: TRBV6-1; j_call: TRBJ2-1; clone_size: few; cdr3_nt: TGTGCCAGCAGTGAGGACAGCTCCTACAATGAGCAGTTCTTC; cdr3_aa: CASSEDSSYNEQFF
d_call: TRBD1; v_call: TRBV6-6; j_call: TRBJ1-5; clone_size: NA; cdr3_nt: TGTGCCAGCAGTTACTCATTGAGACAGGGGCAGCCCCAGCATTTT; cdr3_aa: CASSYSLRQGQPQHF
d_call: NA; v_call: TRBV3-1/TRBV3-2; j_call: TRBJ1-1; clone_size: NA; cdr3_nt: TGTGCCAGCAGCCAAGACCCGCGGCCGAACACTGAAGCTTTCTTT; cdr3_aa: CASSQDPRPNTEAFF
d_call: NA; v_call: TRBV30; j_call: TRBJ1-5; clone_size: NA; cdr3_nt: TGTGCCTGGAGTCCTATTGGCAATCAGCCCCAGCATTTT; cdr3_aa: CAWSPIGNQPQHF
d_call: NA; v_call: TRBV20-1; j_call: TRBJ2-3; clone_size: NA; cdr3_nt: TGCAGTGCTAGTCAGGGCCCAGATACGCAGTATTTT; cdr3_aa: CSASQGPDTQYF
d_call: NA; v_call: TRBV24-1; j_call: TRBJ2-3; clone_size: NA; cdr3_nt: TGTGCCACCAGTGATTCCGGGGGAAGGACTGCGGGATATACGCAGTATTTT; cdr3_aa: CATSDSGGRTAGYTQYF
d_call: NA; v_call: TRBV15; j_call: TRBJ2-7; clone_size: NA; cdr3_nt: TGTGCCACCAGCAGAGATCGGACAAGCTCCTACGAGCAGTACTTC; cdr3_aa: CATSRDRTSSYEQYF
d_call: NA; v_call: TRBV30; j_call: TRBJ1-5; clone_size: NA; cdr3_nt: TGTGCCTGGAGTGTACGGGGGATGGCGAGCAATCAGCCCCAGCATTTT; cdr3_aa: CAWSVRGMASNQPQHF
d_call: TRBD1; v_call: TRBV29-1; j_call: TRBJ2-1; clone_size: NA; cdr3_nt: TGCAGCGCCTTAGGACAGGATAGTATTGAGCAGTTCTTC; cdr3_aa: CSALGQDSIEQFF
d_call: NA; v_call: TRBV19; j_call: TRBJ1-2; clone_size: NA; cdr3_nt: TGTGCCAGTAGTATAGTTCCGGCGGGGTATGGCTACACCTTC; cdr3_aa: CASSIVPAGYGYTF
d_call: NA; v_call: TRBV5-1; j_call: TRBJ2-1; clone_size: NA; cdr3_nt: TGCGCCAGCAGCGCCGGACTATTAAGCAATGAGCAGTTCTTC; cdr3_aa: CASSAGLLSNEQFF
d_call: TRBD1; v_call: TRBV19; j_call: TRBJ1-5; clone_size: NA; cdr3_nt: TGTGCCAGTAGTTCTGTACAGGGGGTCGCCAATCAGCCCCAGCATTTT; cdr3_aa: CASSSVQGVANQPQHF
d_call: NA; v_call: TRBV5-6; j_call: TRBJ1-2; clone_size: NA; cdr3_nt: TGTGCCAGCAGCCCGGGGGGGGCTAACTATGGCTACACCTTC; cdr3_aa: CASSPGGANYGYTF
d_call: NA; v_call: TRBV1; j_call: TRBJ1-1; clone_size: NA; cdr3_nt: TGCACCAGCAGCCAAGATTTTCCCTATACAGAGAACACTGAAGCTTTCTTT; cdr3_aa: CTSSQDFPYTENTEAFF
d_call: TRBD2; v_call: TRBV29-1; j_call: TRBJ2-3; clone_size: NA; cdr3_nt: TGCAGCGTCCAACCGAAAGAGGTAGCGGGGTGGGGCACAGATACGCAGTATTTT; cdr3_aa: CSVQPKEVAGWGTDTQYF
d_call: NA; v_call: TRBV7-6; j_call: TRBJ1-1; clone_size: few; cdr3_nt: TGTGCCAGCAGCTTAGTGGGAGGAAGCACTGAAGCTTTCTTT; cdr3_aa: CASSLVGGSTEAFF
d_call: TRBD1; v_call: TRBV18; j_call: TRBJ2-5; clone_size: NA; cdr3_nt: TGTGCCAGCTCACCTTCACAGGGGATCCAAGAGACCCAGTACTTC; cdr3_aa: CASSPSQGIQETQYF
d_call: NA; v_call: TRBV20-1; j_call: TRBJ2-7; clone_size: NA; cdr3_nt: TGCAGTGCTAGTCCCGGTGGGGCCTCGGAAGAGCAGTACTTC; cdr3_aa: CSASPGGASEEQYF
d_call: NA; v_call: TRBV3-1/TRBV3-2; j_call: TRBJ1-1; clone_size: NA; cdr3_nt: TGTGCCAGCAGCCAGAGTTTCGGGAACACTGAAGCTTTCTTT; cdr3_aa: CASSQSFGNTEAFF
d_call: TRBD1; v_call: TRBV25-1; j_call: TRBJ2-2; clone_size: NA; cdr3_nt: TGTGCCAGCAGTGAATCCCGGACAGGCGCCTCGAACACCGGGGAGCTGTTTTTT; cdr3_aa: CASSESRTGASNTGELFF
d_call: NA; v_call: TRBV21-1; j_call: TRBJ2-6; clone_size: NA; cdr3_nt: TGTGCCAGCAGCAAAGACGGGACAGGTGCTGGGGCCAACGTCCTGACTTTC; cdr3_aa: CASSKDGTGAGANVLTF
d_call: NA; v_call: TRBV28; j_call: TRBJ1-2; clone_size: NA; cdr3_nt: TGTGCCAGCAGTTTCAAGGGGCTGAGGGGCTACACCTTC; cdr3_aa: CASSFKGLRGYTF
d_call: NA; v_call: TRBV19; j_call: TRBJ2-7; clone_size: NA; cdr3_nt: TGTGCCAGTAGTATGAGTTGGCAGGCCTACGAGCAGTACTTC; cdr3_aa: CASSMSWQAYEQYF
d_call: TRBD1; v_call: TRBV5-1; j_call: TRBJ1-1; clone_size: NA; cdr3_nt: TGCGCCAGCAGCCCTTGGACAGGGCCGGCTTTCTTT; cdr3_aa: CASSPWTGPAFF
d_call: NA; v_call: TRBV3-1/TRBV3-2; j_call: TRBJ1-3; clone_size: NA; cdr3_nt: TGTGCCAGCAGCCTCGGGGATCTGGGAAACACCATATATTTT; cdr3_aa: CASSLGDLGNTIYF
d_call: TRBD1; v_call: TRBV5-1; j_call: TRBJ2-2; clone_size: NA; cdr3_nt: TGCGCCAGCAGATCCGGGACAGCGAACACCGGGGAGCTGTTTTTT; cdr3_aa: CASRSGTANTGELFF
d_call: NA; v_call: TRBV3-1/TRBV3-2; j_call: TRBJ2-5; clone_size: once; cdr3_nt: TGTGCCAGCAGCCAAGGGGGGGGCAGTAAAGAGACCCAGTACTTC; cdr3_aa: CASSQGGGSKETQYF
d_call: NA; v_call: TRBV28; j_call: TRBJ2-7; clone_size: NA; cdr3_nt: TGTGCCAGCACCCCAAGGGGATTCGCCCGCTACGAGCAGTACTTC; cdr3_aa: CASTPRGFARYEQYF
d_call: TRBD2; v_call: TRBV9; j_call: TRBJ2-3; clone_size: NA; cdr3_nt: TGTGCCAGCAGTCTTAGCGGGGGCCGGGACACAGATACGCAGTATTTT; cdr3_aa: CASSLSGGRDTDTQYF
d_call: TRBD1; v_call: TRBV6-2/TRBV6-3; j_call: TRBJ2-7; clone_size: NA; cdr3_nt: TGTGCCAGCGGCCGGGACAGGGTGTTCCACGAGCAGTACTTC; cdr3_aa: CASGRDRVFHEQYF